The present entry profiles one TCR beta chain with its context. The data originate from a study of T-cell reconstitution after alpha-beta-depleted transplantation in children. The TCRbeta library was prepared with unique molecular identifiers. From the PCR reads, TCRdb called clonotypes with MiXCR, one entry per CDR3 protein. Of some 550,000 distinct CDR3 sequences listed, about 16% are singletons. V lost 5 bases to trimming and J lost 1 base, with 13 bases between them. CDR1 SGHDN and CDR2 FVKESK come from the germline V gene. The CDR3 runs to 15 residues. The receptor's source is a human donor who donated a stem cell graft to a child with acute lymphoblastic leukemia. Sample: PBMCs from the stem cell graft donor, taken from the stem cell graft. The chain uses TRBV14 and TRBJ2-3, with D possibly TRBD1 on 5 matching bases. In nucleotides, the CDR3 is TGTGCCAGCAGCAGGTATCAAGGGGGCACAGATACGCAGTATTTT. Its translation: CASSRYQGGTDTQYF.